The T cell receptor beta chain described here comes from a study of siplizumab effects on memory and regulatory T cells. The germline V gene encodes CDR1 SNHLY and CDR2 FYNNEI. Trimming took off 1 base at V and 2 bases at J, with 9 bases between the two ends. The CDR3 contains 14 residues. Using immunoSEQ multiplex PCR, the repertoire was profiled, and TCRdb retains in-frame clones only, with some absent. This table has around 72,000 clones, under 95% appearing once. Study-level results: There was no confirmation of the suppressive function of proliferating Tregs from siplizumab cultures.

The table lists this clone with a count of one. Its antigen is currently unknown. Source material: CD8+ T cells sorted from blood. This receptor was identified in a human donor in good health. J is TRBJ2-7 and V is TRBV2; D call uncertain. The CDR3, as DNA: TGTGCCAGCAGTGAAGGAGGATTCCCCTACGAGCAGTACTTC. Encoded protein: CASSEGGFPYEQYF.